Below are 18 T cell receptor beta chains sequenced from a single sample in a study of blood T cell repertoires in COVID-19. This table comes from immunoSEQ multiplex PCR, and its TCRdb copy is limited to in-frame clones, with some not included. Of approximately 530,000 clones listed, 85% to 90% are singletons. The sample taken for sequencing was peripheral blood. These receptors all come from a woman aged 45-60 years with COVID-19, enrolled during active disease.

The sample holds one count of this clone. This rearrangement joins TRBV19 to TRBJ1-2; 7 positions agree with TRBD1. Germline assignment: CDR1 LNHDA and CDR2 SQIVND (reference sequence). The CDR3 contains 13 residues. The V gene end was trimmed by 7 bases and the J gene end by 8 bases; junction bases not matched to a gene: 10. The CDR3, as DNA: TGTGCCAGTACTGTGACAGGGAATAGCGGCTACACCTTC. Its protein is CASTVTGNSGYTF.

The V and J genes are TRBV5-1 and TRBJ2-7, with 7 bases fitting TRBD1. The germline V gene has CDR1 SGHRS and CDR2 YFSETQ. Unmatched junction bases numbered 10, after V lost 5 bases and J lost 2 bases. The CDR3 sequence is 15 residues long. CDR3 in DNA: TGCGCCAGCAGTCGATCGACAGGGAAGACCTACGAGCAGTACTTC. It specifies CASSRSTGKTYEQYF.

The genes are TRBV27 and TRBJ2-7, with 7 positions matching TRBD1. Germline V gene lookup returns CDR1 MNHEY and CDR2 SMNVEV (reference sequence). This CDR3 contains 15 residues. The ends lost 4 bases at V and 2 bases at J; junction bases unmatched: 8. In DNA form, the CDR3 reads TGTGCCAGCAGTTCCACAACAGGGGCTCCCTACGAGCAGTACTTC. It encodes CASSSTTGAPYEQYF.

The rearrangement uses TRBV29-1 and TRBJ2-3, with TRBD1 matching over 7 bases. Germline loops: CDR1 SQVTM, CDR2 ANQGSEA. V lost 6 bases, J lost 1 base, and 1 base stayed unmatched. The CDR3 has 12 amino acids. The CDR3 DNA sequence: TGCAGCGTAGGACAGGGCACAGATACGCAGTATTTT. The encoded protein is CSVGQGTDTQYF.

V usage is TRBV30 and J usage is TRBJ2-3; D unresolved. The CDR3 is 14 residues long. V lost 1 base, J lost 1 base, and 9 bases lay in between. From germline, CDR1 is GTSNPN and CDR2 SVGIG (reference sequence). In DNA form, the CDR3 reads TGTGCCTGGAGTGATCGGGTCGGCACAGATACGCAGTATTTT. It translates to CAWSDRVGTDTQYF.

The chain employs TRBV7-2 and TRBJ2-3, with D possibly being TRBD2 (6 bases). The length of the CDR3 is 14 residues. Germline CDR1 is SGHTA and CDR2 is FQGNSA. V lost 6 bases to trimming and J lost 4 bases, with 14 bases between them. CDR3 in amino acids: CASSPLTSSDTQYF. In DNA form, the CDR3 reads TGTGCCAGCAGTCCCCTCACTAGCTCAGATACGCAGTATTTT.

This rearrangement joins TRBV7-2 to TRBJ1-2; the D is unclear. CDR1 is SGHTA and CDR2 is FQGNSA in the germline V gene. V lost 5 bases, J lost 6 bases, and 19 bases lay in between. CDR3 length: 15 amino acids. CDR3 in DNA: TGTGCCAGCAGCGAGGACTGGTGGGCAACTGATGGCTACACCTTC. Amino acid sequence: CASSEDWWATDGYTF.

V is TRBV5-1 and J is TRBJ1-2; 10 bases match TRBD1. The CDR3 length is 15 residues. V shed 1 base, J shed 4 bases, and the junction held 4 bases outside the gene matches. Germline V gene data show CDR1 as SGHRS and CDR2 as YFSETQ. The CDR3, as DNA: TGCGCCAGCAGCTTGACGGGACAGGGGAGCTATGGCTACACCTTC. Amino acid sequence: CASSLTGQGSYGYTF.

The V call is TRBV11-2, the J call TRBJ1-1, with D maybe TRBD1 (5 bases). Deletions cut 3 bases from V and 5 bases from J, with 10 bases between. Germline V CDR1 and CDR2: SGHAT, FQNNGV. This CDR3 has 13 amino acids. CDR3 region: CASSFLQDTEAFF. The CDR3 DNA reads as TGTGCCAGCAGCTTTTTACAGGATACTGAAGCTTTCTTT.

CDR3 amino acids: CATSDFRGGADEQYF. In nucleotides, the CDR3 is TGTGCCACCAGTGATTTTCGAGGGGGTGCAGACGAGCAGTACTTC. The V and J genes are TRBV24-1 and TRBJ2-7, with D possibly being TRBD1 (6 bases). The V end lost 1 base, the J end lost 5 bases, and 14 bases lay between the germline ends. In germline, CDR1 is KGHDR, CDR2 SFDVKD. This CDR3 is 15 amino acids long.

The sample holds a few counts of this clone. The rearrangement links TRBV6-6 to TRBJ1-1; possible D gene TRBD1, 6 bases. CDR3 length: 14 amino acids. V lost 2 bases and J 8 bases, leaving 15 bases between the germline ends. The germline V gene has CDR1 MNHNY and CDR2 SVGAGI (reference sequence). The CDR3 is CASSYGFPGTEAFF. CDR3 sequence (DNA): TGTGCCAGCAGTTACGGATTTCCTGGGACAGAAGCTTTCTTT.

The gene calls are TRBV5-1 and TRBJ1-1; D might be TRBD1 (5 bases). Germline values: CDR1 SGHRS, CDR2 YFSETQ. V gave up 2 bases and J gave up 0 bases, with 11 bases separating them. This CDR3 has 15 residues. The DNA for the CDR3 is TGCGCCAGCAGCTTAGGGGATCGGGTGAACACTGAAGCTTTCTTT. Its translation: CASSLGDRVNTEAFF.

The chain has TRBV28 and TRBJ2-5; possible D gene TRBD2, 5 bases. This CDR3 has 11 amino acids. CDR1 is MDHEN and CDR2 is SYDVKM in the germline V gene. The V end was cut by 2 bases, the J end by 13 bases, with 11 bases between. In nucleotides, the CDR3 is TGTGCCAGCAGTTTAAACGGACGGGGGTACTTC. Translating it yields CASSLNGRGYF.

The rearrangement links TRBV2 to TRBJ2-7, with 10 bases fitting TRBD1. CDR1 is SNHLY, CDR2 FYNNEI, per germline. With 5 bases clipped from V and 0 bases from J, the junction kept 4 bases outside the gene matches. The CDR3 is 15 amino acids. The CDR3 sequence: CASSPRQGASYEQYF. Here the CDR3 DNA reads TGTGCCAGCAGTCCTAGACAGGGGGCCTCCTACGAGCAGTACTTC.

J is TRBJ2-1 and V is TRBV9, with 7 bases aligning to TRBD1. J was trimmed by 1 base and V by 2 bases; bases with no gene match: 3. This CDR3 is built from 15 residues. Germline CDR1 reads SGDLS; CDR2 reads YYNGEE. CDR3 sequence reads: CASSVNRGSYNEQFF. The CDR3 DNA reads TGTGCCAGCAGCGTCAACAGGGGTTCCTACAATGAGCAGTTCTTC. The complete variable domain, with remaining parts taken from reference TRBV9 and TRBJ2-1, reads DSGVTQTPKHLITATGQRVTLRCSPRSGDLSVYWYQQSLDQGLQFLIQYYNGEERAKGNILERFSAQQFPDLHSELNLSSLELGDSALYFCASSVNRGSYNEQFFGPGTRLTVL.

This chain links TRBV5-1 with TRBJ2-5, with 8 bases identical to TRBD1. The V segment lost 0 bases and the J segment 3 bases; nucleotides outside the gene matches: 10. CDR1 and CDR2 from the germline V gene are SGHRS and YFSETQ. The CDR3 is 17 amino acids. The CDR3 here is CASSLGLGQALEETQYF. The CDR3, as DNA: TGCGCCAGCAGCTTGGGATTGGGACAGGCTTTGGAAGAGACCCAGTACTTC.

The chain employs TRBV29-1 and TRBJ2-2; 11 bases are a match to TRBD2. The ends lost 7 bases at V and 6 bases at J; junction bases unmatched: 4. Per the germline V gene, CDR1 is SQVTM and CDR2 is ANQGSEA. The CDR3 has 13 amino acids. Here the CDR3 reads CSGMTSGAGELFF. DNA of the CDR3: TGCAGCGGGATGACTAGCGGGGCCGGGGAGCTGTTTTTT.

This chain links TRBV19 with TRBJ1-1, with 8 bases matching TRBD1. Germline CDR1 reads LNHDA; CDR2 reads SQIVND (reference sequence). The CDR3 sequence is 14 residues long. V trimming: 3 bases; J trimming: 2 bases; junction bases outside the gene matches: 2. CDR3 in DNA: TGTGCCAGTAGTATCGGGACAGGTAACACTGAAGCTTTCTTT. Protein sequence: CASSIGTGNTEAFF. Drawing the rest from reference TRBV19 and TRBJ1-1, the complete variable domain is DGGITQSPKYLFRKEGQNVTLSCEQNLNHDAMYWYRQDPGQGLRLIYYSQIVNDFQKGDIAEGYSVSREKKESFPLTVTSAQKNPTAFYLCASSIGTGNTEAFFGQGTRLTVV.